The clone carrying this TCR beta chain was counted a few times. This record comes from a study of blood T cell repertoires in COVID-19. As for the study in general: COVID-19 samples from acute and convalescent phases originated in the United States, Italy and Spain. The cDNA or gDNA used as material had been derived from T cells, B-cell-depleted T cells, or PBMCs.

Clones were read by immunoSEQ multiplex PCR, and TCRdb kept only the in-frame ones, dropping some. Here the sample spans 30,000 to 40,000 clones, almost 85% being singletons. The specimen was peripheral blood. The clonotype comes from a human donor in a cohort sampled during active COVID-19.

The chain's CDR3 is CASSLQGDGYTF. The CDR3 DNA reads TGCGCCAGCAGCTTACAGGGTGATGGCTACACCTTC. The V and J genes are TRBV5-1 and TRBJ1-2; the D gene is possibly TRBD1 (6 bases). Germline V gene data show CDR1 as SGHRS and CDR2 as YFSETQ. CDR3 size: 12 residues. V lost 2 bases and J 6 bases, leaving 8 bases between the germline ends. Using reference TRBV5-1 and TRBJ1-2 for the parts outside the CDR3, the full variable domain is KAGVTQTPRYLIKTRGQQVTLSCSPISGHRSVSWYQQTPGQGLQFLFEYFSETQRNKGNFPGRFSGRQFSNSRSEMNVSTLELGDSALYLCASSLQGDGYTFGSGTRLTVV.